Following are 25 T cell receptor beta chains from one sample sequenced in a study of spatial heterogeneity in lung cancer. Findings and caveats of the study: In tumors, expanded intratumoral alpha and beta TCR counts tracked mutation counts.

These TCRs' antigens remain unknown. Each CDR3 protein is one row after TCRdb ran MiXCR on the 5' RACE reads. The table lists about 6,900 distinct CDR3 sequences, over 10% of them singletons. Time point described: sample taken at primary tumor resection. The sequencing here drew on lung tumor tissue, taken at surgery. Receptors originate from a male donor with early-stage non-small cell lung cancer.

This clonotype was detected many times. For a library built for alpha chains, this beta chain is a stray read; little rests on its size. This chain joins TRBV2 and TRBJ2-4; TRBD1 is a possible D gene (6 bases). The CDR3 runs to 15 residues. Germline values: CDR1 SNHLY, CDR2 FYNNEI. Trimming stripped 5 bases from V and 4 bases from J, with 15 bases between. The CDR3 loop is CASSPGTLKKNIQYF. The CDR3 bases are TGTGCCAGCAGTCCAGGGACACTTAAAAAAAACATTCAGTACTTC.

This clonotype appeared many times. Since the library was made to target alpha chains, this beta chain is a stray read and its abundance is not meaningful. The rearrangement uses TRBV12-3 or TRBV12-4 and TRBJ1-1; D remains unclear. This CDR3 contains 14 residues. The ends were cut back, 1 base at V and 2 bases at J, with 8 bases in the middle. The CDR3 region is CASSLGQTNTEAFF. The CDR3 DNA follows: TGTGCCAGCAGTTTAGGACAAACTAACACTGAAGCTTTCTTT.

This clonotype was counted ten times or more. Found in a library prepared for alpha chains, this beta chain is an off-target read, and its abundance has little meaning. The gene calls are TRBV6-2 or TRBV6-3 and TRBJ1-1, with D unresolved. This CDR3 is 12 amino acids long. V dropped 7 bases and J dropped 3 bases, with 9 bases sitting between them. Germline assignment: CDR1 MNHEY and CDR2 SVGEGT. The CDR3 DNA follows: TGTGCCAGCAAGAGTTGGGACACTGAAGCTTTCTTT. Amino acid sequence: CASKSWDTEAFF.

About this clonotype: Since it is a stray read in a library aimed at alpha chains, this beta chain has a size that is not meaningful. J is TRBJ2-1 and V is TRBV3-1, with no clear D. CDR3 length equals 15 residues. V was pared by 0 bases and J by 6 bases, with 12 bases between. Germline CDR1 reads LGHDT; CDR2 reads YNNKEL (reference sequence). CDR3 in DNA: TGTGCCAGCAGCCAAGATCCTGGACGCTTCAATGAGCAGTTCTTC. As protein: CASSQDPGRFNEQFF.

In this sample, this clonotype is medium-sized. This beta chain appears as a stray read in a library generated for alpha chains; its size is not informative. The V and J genes are TRBV27 and TRBJ2-1; TRBD2 aligns across 12 bases. This CDR3 contains 15 residues. Germline V gene sequence: CDR1 MNHEY, CDR2 SMNVEV (reference sequence). With 4 bases clipped from V and 6 bases from J, the junction kept 4 bases outside the gene matches. The CDR3, as DNA: TGTGCCAGCAGTTGGACTAGCGGGACGATCAATGAGCAGTTCTTC. Its translation is CASSWTSGTINEQFF.

This clonotype has just one count. Found in a library prepared for alpha chains, this beta chain is an off-target read, and its abundance has little meaning. The chain recombines TRBV27 with TRBJ2-7, with 12 bases that match TRBD2. The CDR3 spans 15 residues. Per germline, CDR1 MNHEY and CDR2 SMNVEV (reference sequence). The V and J ends lost 0 bases and 5 bases, in that order; junction bases with no gene match: 2. The CDR3 bases are TGTGCCAGCAGTTTATCGTCTAGCGGGAGGGACGAGCAGTACTTC. Its translation is CASSLSSSGRDEQYF.

In the case of this clonotype: This beta chain lies outside the target of a library built for alpha chains; its clone size means little. The gene calls are TRBV27 and TRBJ2-2, with 12 bases aligning to TRBD2. CDR1 is MNHEY and CDR2 is SMNVEV in the germline V gene (reference sequence). The CDR3 extends over 19 amino acids. The trim removed 7 bases at V and 4 bases at J, leaving 16 bases unmatched. The chain's CDR3 is CASTPGASGRAVITGELFF. The CDR3 DNA sequence: TGTGCCAGCACCCCAGGGGCTAGCGGGAGGGCCGTGATCACCGGGGAGCTGTTTTTT.

A remark on this clonotype: This beta chain is an off-target read within a library intended for alpha chains, so its frequency means little. The chain has TRBV20-1 and TRBJ2-1; TRBD2 matches at 7 bases. The CDR3 runs to 16 residues. The V gene's germline CDR1 is DFQATT and CDR2 SNEGSKA (reference sequence). The ends lost 3 bases at V and 0 bases at J; junction bases unmatched: 8. The CDR3 spells CSASGASGSSYNEQFF. In DNA form, the CDR3 reads TGCAGTGCTAGTGGCGCTAGCGGAAGCTCCTACAATGAGCAGTTCTTC.

This clonotype has a count of ten or more. In a library made to pick up alpha chains, this beta chain is a stray read with a size that means little. The chain joins TRBV29-1 to TRBJ2-7, with TRBD1 matching over 9 bases. The CDR3 loop spans 13 amino acids. Losses at the gene ends were 6 bases for V and 2 bases for J; bases not matched to a gene: 5. Germline V gene sequence: CDR1 SQVTM, CDR2 ANQGSEA. CDR3 bases: TGCAGCGTGCGGACAGGGGAGGCCTACGAGCAGTACTTC. Protein: CSVRTGEAYEQYF.

By proportion, this clonotype is large. This beta chain is a stray sequence in a library constructed for alpha chains; its clone size is not meaningful. This rearrangement joins TRBV27 to TRBJ2-5, with a tentative D call TRBD2 (6 bases). The CDR3 spans 13 residues. Germline CDR1 is MNHEY and CDR2 is SMNVEV (reference sequence). V was clipped by 8 bases and J by 4 bases, with 14 bases between them. This CDR3 reads CASGPGVGETQYF. In DNA, the CDR3 is TGTGCCAGCGGGCCGGGAGTCGGAGAGACCCAGTACTTC.

This clonotype is categorized as medium-sized. In a library made to pick up alpha chains, this beta chain is a stray read with a size that means little. The chain combines TRBV7-2 with TRBJ1-2; possible D gene TRBD1, 6 bases. This CDR3 is built from 13 residues. CDR1 and CDR2 from the germline V gene are SGHTA and FQGNSA. Trimming pared 0 bases from V and 4 bases from J, leaving 6 bases between. CDR3 region: CASSLAGAYGYTF. The CDR3 nucleotides read TGTGCCAGCAGCTTAGCGGGGGCCTATGGCTACACCTTC.

This clonotype appeared many times. The library was prepared for alpha chains; this beta chain is a stray read, so its frequency means little. The chain is built from TRBV9 and TRBJ2-1; tentatively, D is TRBD2 (6 bases). Between the trimmed V and J ends, which lost 3 bases and 1 base, there was a span of 11 bases. The CDR3 is made up of 15 amino acids. The germline V gene has CDR1 SGDLS and CDR2 YYNGEE. The CDR3 coding sequence is TGTGCCAGCAGCGCCGTGGACTATTCCTACAATGAGCAGTTCTTC. It codes for CASSAVDYSYNEQFF.

This clonotype was counted many times. With the library built for alpha chains, this beta chain is off target and its frequency is not meaningful. Written as DNA, the CDR3 is TGCGCCAGCAGCCCGCACATGAACACTGAAGCTTTCTTT. As protein: CASSPHMNTEAFF. The V gene is TRBV5-1, the J gene TRBJ1-1; D is unresolved. The CDR3 extends over 13 amino acids. Germline V gene data show CDR1 as SGHRS and CDR2 as YFSETQ. V lost 4 bases to trimming and J lost 0 bases, with 7 bases between them. The entire variable domain, with the rest obtained from reference TRBV5-1 and TRBJ1-1, is as follows: KAGVTQTPRYLIKTRGQQVTLSCSPISGHRSVSWYQQTPGQGLQFLFEYFSETQRNKGNFPGRFSGRQFSNSRSEMNVSTLELGDSALYLCASSPHMNTEAFFGQGTRLTVV.

In this sample, this clonotype turned up many times. This beta chain is a stray sequence in a library constructed for alpha chains; its clone size is not meaningful. J is TRBJ1-1 and V is TRBV28, with D possibly TRBD1 on 6 matching bases. Germline V lookup: CDR1 MDHEN, CDR2 SYDVKM. V lost 6 bases and J lost 0, with 14 bases in between. The CDR3 has 15 amino acids. DNA for the CDR3: TGTGCCAGCAGAATAAAAGGGGGGTTGAACACTGAAGCTTTCTTT. Its protein is CASRIKGGLNTEAFF.

This clonotype qualifies as medium-sized. This beta chain appears as a stray read in a library generated for alpha chains; its size is not informative. This chain links TRBV2 with TRBJ1-5, with D maybe TRBD1 (6 bases). The CDR3 has 14 residues. V shed 6 bases and J shed 3 bases, with 12 bases lying between them. From germline, CDR1 is SNHLY and CDR2 FYNNEI. The CDR3 DNA sequence: TGTGCCAGCAGCAGGACAGCCTACAATCAGCCCCAGCATTTT. It encodes CASSRTAYNQPQHF.

On this clonotype itself: In a library made to pick up alpha chains, this beta chain is a stray read with a size that means little. V gene TRBV10-2 combines with J gene TRBJ1-1, with D unresolved. The germline CDR1 and CDR2 sequences are WSHSY and SAAADI. Trimming took 6 bases from V and 0 from J, leaving 11 bases between them. CDR3 length: 14 residues. This chain's CDR3 is CASSLDGMNTEAFF. The CDR3 DNA follows: TGCGCCAGCAGCTTGGACGGTATGAACACTGAAGCTTTCTTT.

About this clonotype itself: The library was prepared for alpha chains; this beta chain is a stray read, so its frequency means little. The CDR3 coding sequence is TGCAGTGCTAGGTCGGGACAGGGGCTTGGGTACGAGCAGTACTTC. It is translated as CSARSGQGLGYEQYF. This sequence joins TRBV20-1 and TRBJ2-7; 10 positions match TRBD1. The CDR3 is 15 amino acids. CDR1 is DFQATT, CDR2 SNEGSKA, per germline (reference sequence). The trim removed 3 bases at V and 4 bases at J, leaving 9 bases unmatched.

This clonotype is labeled as medium-sized (0.01 to 0.1%). Since the library was made to target alpha chains, this beta chain is a stray read and its abundance is not meaningful. This chain uses TRBV6-2 or TRBV6-3 with TRBJ1-5; D gene unclear. The V end lost 6 bases, the J end lost 3 bases, and 21 bases lay between the germline ends. CDR1 is MNHEY and CDR2 is SVGEGT in the germline V gene. The CDR3 sequence is 17 residues long. The CDR3: CASSLGRGTSYNQPQHF. DNA of the CDR3: TGTGCCAGCAGCCTTGGACGGGGAACCTCCTACAATCAGCCCCAGCATTTT.

This clonotype was observed at least ten times. This beta chain is a stray sequence in a library constructed for alpha chains; its clone size is not meaningful. The chain uses TRBV20-1 and TRBJ2-3, with 10 bases identical to TRBD2. The V segment lost 6 bases and the J segment 3 bases; nucleotides outside the gene matches: 12. The CDR3 runs 16 residues. Germline-derived CDR1 and CDR2 are DFQATT and SNEGSKA (reference sequence). CDR3 nucleotide sequence: TGCAGTGCGCCCGGGCTAGCGGGAGTAGTGACAGATACGCAGTATTTT. This sequence encodes CSAPGLAGVVTDTQYF.

Note on this clonotype: This beta chain turned up in a library designed for alpha chains; as an off-target read, its abundance says little. V usage is TRBV6-1 and J usage is TRBJ2-3, with D possibly matching TRBD1 (5 bases). Germline V CDR1 and CDR2: MNHNS, SASEGT. There are 16 residues in the CDR3. Trimming cost V 5 bases and J 1 base, with 16 bases left between them. DNA of the CDR3: TGTGCCAGCAGTCGTCAGGGATCCATCGGCACAGATACGCAGTATTTT. As protein: CASSRQGSIGTDTQYF.

This clonotype was seen many times. The library was built for alpha chains, so this beta chain is an off-target read and its size means little. J is TRBJ2-3 and V is TRBV15, with unresolved D. The CDR3 covers 15 residues. The germline V gene has CDR1 LNHNV and CDR2 YYDKDF (reference sequence). V was shortened by 4 bases and J by 2 bases, with 13 bases between the two germline ends. Written as DNA, the CDR3 is TGTGCCACCAGCACCCTATTAGCCGCCACAGATACGCAGTATTTT. Translating gives CATSTLLAATDTQYF.

This clonotype has a count of ten or more. Because the library targeted alpha chains, this beta chain is an off-target read whose size means little. V and J are TRBV15 and TRBJ1-5, with no clear D. Looked up from germline, CDR1 is LNHNV and CDR2 is YYDKDF (reference sequence). This CDR3 comprises 14 residues. V was trimmed by 1 base and J by 2 bases, leaving 6 bases between them. The CDR3 region has the DNA TGTGCCACCAGCAGAGGGTACGGCAATCAGCCCCAGCATTTT. Protein sequence: CATSRGYGNQPQHF.

This clonotype is medium-sized (0.01 to 0.1%) by share. The library was designed around alpha chains, so this beta chain is a stray read whose abundance carries little weight. The J gene is TRBJ1-4, the V gene TRBV2; D unclear. Germline values: CDR1 SNHLY, CDR2 FYNNEI. CDR3 length: 14 amino acids. The germline V and J ends were trimmed by 8 bases and 0 bases, with 10 bases remaining between them. The CDR3 DNA reads TGTGCCAGCTCCCGACAAGCAACTAATGAAAAACTGTTTTTT. Encoded protein: CASSRQATNEKLFF.

With regard to this clonotype: A library made for alpha chains picked up this beta chain off target, so its size means little. This chain uses TRBV7-2 with TRBJ2-1; 15 bases align to TRBD2. The CDR3 is 17 amino acids. Per germline, CDR1 SGHTA and CDR2 FQGNSA. V trimming: 5 bases; J trimming: 8 bases; junction bases outside the gene matches: 10. CDR3 residues: CASSITGTSGRTHEQFF. Written as DNA, the CDR3 is TGTGCCAGCAGCATAACGGGGACTAGCGGGAGGACTCATGAGCAGTTCTTC.

The sample holds many counts of this clonotype. This beta chain slipped into a library made for alpha chains as a stray read, so its size is not meaningful. This rearrangement joins TRBV28 to TRBJ1-2; 7 bases are shared with TRBD1. Germline CDR1 is MDHEN and CDR2 is SYDVKM. The CDR3 length is 15 residues. The V and J ends lost 5 bases and 5 bases, in that order; junction bases with no gene match: 11. As DNA, the CDR3 is TGTGCCAGCAGTCTACCAGGGGGGGCCTTTTATGGCTACACCTTC. It translates to CASSLPGGAFYGYTF.